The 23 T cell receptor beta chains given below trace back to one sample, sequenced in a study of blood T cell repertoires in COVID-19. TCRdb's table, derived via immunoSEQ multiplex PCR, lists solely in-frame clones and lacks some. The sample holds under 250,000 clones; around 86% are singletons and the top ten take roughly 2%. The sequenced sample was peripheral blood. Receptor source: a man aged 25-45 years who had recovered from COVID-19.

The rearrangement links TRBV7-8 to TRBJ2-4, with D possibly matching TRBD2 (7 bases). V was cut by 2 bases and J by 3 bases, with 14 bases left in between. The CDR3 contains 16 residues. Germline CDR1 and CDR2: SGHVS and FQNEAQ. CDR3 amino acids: CASSLSRGAGKNIQYF. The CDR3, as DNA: TGTGCCAGCAGCTTATCACGGGGGGCCGGCAAAAACATTCAGTACTTC.

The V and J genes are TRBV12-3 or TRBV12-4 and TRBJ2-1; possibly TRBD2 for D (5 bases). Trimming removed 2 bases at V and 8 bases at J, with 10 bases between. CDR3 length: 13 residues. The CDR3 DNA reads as TGTGCCAGCAGTTTACAATGGGGAGATGAGCAGTTCTTC. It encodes CASSLQWGDEQFF.

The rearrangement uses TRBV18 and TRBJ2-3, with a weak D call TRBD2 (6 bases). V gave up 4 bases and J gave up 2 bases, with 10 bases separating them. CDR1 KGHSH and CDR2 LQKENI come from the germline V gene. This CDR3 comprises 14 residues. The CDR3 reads CASSLRTITDTQYF. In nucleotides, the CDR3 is TGTGCCAGCTCACTCCGGACTATCACAGATACGCAGTATTTT.

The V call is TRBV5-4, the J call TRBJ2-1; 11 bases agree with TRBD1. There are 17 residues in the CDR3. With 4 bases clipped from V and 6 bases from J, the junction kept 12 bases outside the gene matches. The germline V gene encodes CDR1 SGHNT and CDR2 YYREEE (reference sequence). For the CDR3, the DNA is TGTGCCAGCAGCGACCAAAACCGGGACAGGGGGATCAATGAGCAGTTCTTC. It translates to CASSDQNRDRGINEQFF.

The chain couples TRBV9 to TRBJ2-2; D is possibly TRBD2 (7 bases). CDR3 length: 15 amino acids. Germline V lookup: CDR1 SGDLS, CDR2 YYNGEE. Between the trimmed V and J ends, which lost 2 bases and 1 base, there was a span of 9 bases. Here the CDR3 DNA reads TGTGCCAGCAGCGTCGGGGGGCGGAACACCGGGGAGCTGTTTTTT. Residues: CASSVGGRNTGELFF.

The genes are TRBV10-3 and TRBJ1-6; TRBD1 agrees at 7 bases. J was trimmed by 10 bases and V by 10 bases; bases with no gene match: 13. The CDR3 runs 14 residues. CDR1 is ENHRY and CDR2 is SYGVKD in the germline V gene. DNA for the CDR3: TGTGCCACCAGCCAGGGGGAAAGGCAATCACCCCTCCACTTT. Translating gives CATSQGERQSPLHF.

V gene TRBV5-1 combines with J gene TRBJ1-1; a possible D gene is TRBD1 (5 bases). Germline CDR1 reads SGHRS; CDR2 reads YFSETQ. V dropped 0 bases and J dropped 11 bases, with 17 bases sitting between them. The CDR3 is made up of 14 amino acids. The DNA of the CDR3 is TGCGCCAGCAGCTTGGAGCGGGGGGTTTATATGGCTTTCTTT. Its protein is CASSLERGVYMAFF.

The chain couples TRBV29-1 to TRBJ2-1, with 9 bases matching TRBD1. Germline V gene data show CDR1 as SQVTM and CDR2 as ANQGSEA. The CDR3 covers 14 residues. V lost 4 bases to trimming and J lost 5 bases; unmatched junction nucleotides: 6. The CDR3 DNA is TGCAGCGTTGTCGGGGACAGGGTTGACAATGAGCAGTTCTTC. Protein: CSVVGDRVDNEQFF.

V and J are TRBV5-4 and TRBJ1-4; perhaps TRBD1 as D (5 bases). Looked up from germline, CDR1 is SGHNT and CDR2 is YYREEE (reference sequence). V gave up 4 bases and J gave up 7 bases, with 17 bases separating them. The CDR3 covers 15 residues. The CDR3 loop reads CASSADPGVGEKLFF. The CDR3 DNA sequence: TGTGCCAGCAGCGCGGATCCGGGGGTGGGTGAAAAACTGTTTTTT. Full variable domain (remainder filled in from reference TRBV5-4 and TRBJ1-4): ETGVTQSPTHLIKTRGQQVTLRCSSQSGHNTVSWYQQALGQGPQFIFQYYREEENGRGNFPPRFSGLQFPNYSSELNVNALELDDSALYLCASSADPGVGEKLFFGSGTQLSVL.

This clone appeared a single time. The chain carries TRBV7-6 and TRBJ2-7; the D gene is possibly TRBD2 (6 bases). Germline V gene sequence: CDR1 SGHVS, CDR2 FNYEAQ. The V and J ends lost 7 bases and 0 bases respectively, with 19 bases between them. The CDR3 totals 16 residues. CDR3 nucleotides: TGTGCCAGCAAATTAGGCGGAGGGAGCAGCTCCTACGAGCAGTACTTC. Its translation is CASKLGGGSSSYEQYF.

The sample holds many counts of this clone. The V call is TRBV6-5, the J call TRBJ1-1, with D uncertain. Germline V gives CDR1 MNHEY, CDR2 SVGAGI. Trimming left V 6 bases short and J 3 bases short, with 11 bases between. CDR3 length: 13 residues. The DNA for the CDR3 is TGTGCCAGCAGCCTACAGAGGGACACTGAAGCTTTCTTT. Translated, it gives CASSLQRDTEAFF.

For the CDR3, the DNA is TGTGCCAGCAGCCAAGATTCCGAGGTGGGGCCTCATTATAATTCACCCCTCCACTTT. Amino acid sequence: CASSQDSEVGPHYNSPLHF. The chain employs TRBV3-1 (or the pseudogene TRBV3-2) and TRBJ1-6; D is perhaps TRBD1 (5 bases). This CDR3 is built from 19 residues. Trimming pared 0 bases from V and 4 bases from J, leaving 19 bases between. Germline V gene data show CDR1 as LGHDT and CDR2 as YNNKEL (reference sequence).

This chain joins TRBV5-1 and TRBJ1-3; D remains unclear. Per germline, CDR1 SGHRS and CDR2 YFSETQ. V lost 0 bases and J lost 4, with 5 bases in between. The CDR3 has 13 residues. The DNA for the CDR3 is TGCGCCAGCAGCTTGGCGAGAGGAAACACCATATATTTT. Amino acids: CASSLARGNTIYF. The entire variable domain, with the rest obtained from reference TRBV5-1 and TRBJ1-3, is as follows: KAGVTQTPRYLIKTRGQQVTLSCSPISGHRSVSWYQQTPGQGLQFLFEYFSETQRNKGNFPGRFSGRQFSNSRSEMNVSTLELGDSALYLCASSLARGNTIYFGEGSWLTVV.

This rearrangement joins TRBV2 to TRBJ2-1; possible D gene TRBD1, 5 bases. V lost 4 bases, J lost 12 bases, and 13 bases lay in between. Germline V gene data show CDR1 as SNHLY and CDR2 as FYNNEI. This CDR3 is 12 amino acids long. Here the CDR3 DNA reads TGTGCCAGCAGTGTTGGGGCAGGTAGGCAGTTCTTC. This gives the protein CASSVGAGRQFF. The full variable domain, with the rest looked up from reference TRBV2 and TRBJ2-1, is EPEVTQTPSHQVTQMGQEVILRCVPISNHLYFYWYRQILGQKVEFLVSFYNNEISEKSEIFDDQFSVERPDGSNFTLKIRSTKLEDSAMYFCASSVGAGRQFFGPGTRLTVL.

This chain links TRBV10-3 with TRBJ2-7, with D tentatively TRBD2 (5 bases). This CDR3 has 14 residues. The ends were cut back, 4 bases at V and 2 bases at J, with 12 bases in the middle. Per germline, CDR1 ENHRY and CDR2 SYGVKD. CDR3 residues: CAISVGEIAYEQYF. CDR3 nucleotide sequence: TGTGCCATCAGTGTCGGGGAAATTGCCTACGAGCAGTACTTC.

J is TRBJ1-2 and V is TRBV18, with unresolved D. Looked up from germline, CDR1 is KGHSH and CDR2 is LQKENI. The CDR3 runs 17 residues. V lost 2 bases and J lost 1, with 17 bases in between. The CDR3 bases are TGTGCCAGCTCACCATTCGTGGGCAGGAACAATAACTATGGCTACACCTTC. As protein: CASSPFVGRNNNYGYTF.

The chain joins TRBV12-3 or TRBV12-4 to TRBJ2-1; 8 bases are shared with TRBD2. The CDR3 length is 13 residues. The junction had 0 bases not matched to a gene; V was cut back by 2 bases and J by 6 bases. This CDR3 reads CASSLRGGNEQFF. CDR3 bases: TGTGCCAGCAGTTTACGGGGGGGCAATGAGCAGTTCTTC.

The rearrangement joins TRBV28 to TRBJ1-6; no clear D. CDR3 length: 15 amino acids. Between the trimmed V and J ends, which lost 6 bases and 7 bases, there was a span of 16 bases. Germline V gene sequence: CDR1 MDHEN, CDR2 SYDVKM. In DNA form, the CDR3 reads TGTGCCAGCAGCCCCCCGCGAACGAGGAATTCACCCCTCCACTTT. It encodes CASSPPRTRNSPLHF. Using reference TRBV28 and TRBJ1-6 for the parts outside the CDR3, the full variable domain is DVKVTQSSRYLVKRTGEKVFLECVQDMDHENMFWYRQDPGLGLRLIYFSYDVKMKEKGDIPEGYSVSREKKERFSLILESASTNQTSMYLCASSPPRTRNSPLHFGNGTRLTVT.

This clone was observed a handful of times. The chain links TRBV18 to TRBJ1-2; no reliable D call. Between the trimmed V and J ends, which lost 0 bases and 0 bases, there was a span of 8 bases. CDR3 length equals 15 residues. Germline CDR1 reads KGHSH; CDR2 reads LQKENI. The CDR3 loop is CASSPPGTANYGYTF. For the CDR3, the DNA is TGTGCCAGCTCACCACCAGGCACAGCTAACTATGGCTACACCTTC.

The CDR3 loop is CASSPRNQGNTGELFF. DNA of the CDR3: TGTGCCAGCAGCCCTCGTAACCAGGGCAACACCGGGGAGCTGTTTTTT. The chain has TRBV7-2 and TRBJ2-2, with TRBD1 as a possible D gene (5 bases). The CDR3 runs to 16 residues. V dropped 5 bases and J dropped 2 bases, with 15 bases sitting between them. The germline V gene encodes CDR1 SGHTA and CDR2 FQGNSA.

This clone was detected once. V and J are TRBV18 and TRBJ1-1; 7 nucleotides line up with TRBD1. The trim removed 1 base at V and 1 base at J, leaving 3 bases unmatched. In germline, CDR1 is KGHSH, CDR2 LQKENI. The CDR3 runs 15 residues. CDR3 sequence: CASSPRDRANTEAFF. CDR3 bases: TGTGCCAGCTCACCACGTGACAGGGCGAACACTGAAGCTTTCTTT.

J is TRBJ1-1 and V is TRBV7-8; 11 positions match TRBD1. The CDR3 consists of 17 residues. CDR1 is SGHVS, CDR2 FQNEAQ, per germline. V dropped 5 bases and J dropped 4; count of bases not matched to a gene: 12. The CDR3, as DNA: TGTGCCAGCAGCCCTCTGGCCCTCGGGACAGGGGGCACTGAAGCTTTCTTT. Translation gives CASSPLALGTGGTEAFF.

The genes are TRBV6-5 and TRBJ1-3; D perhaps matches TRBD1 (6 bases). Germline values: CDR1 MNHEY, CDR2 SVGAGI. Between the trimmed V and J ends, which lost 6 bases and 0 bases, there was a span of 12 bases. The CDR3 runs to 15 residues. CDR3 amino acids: CASRLLDSSGNTIYF. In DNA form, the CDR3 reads TGTGCCAGCAGGCTACTGGACAGCTCTGGAAACACCATATATTTT.